What follows is one T cell receptor beta chain and its context. The antigen is not known. Expansion of antigen-specific CD4+ T cells with viral peptide pools was carried out by the ViraFEST assay before sequencing. CD4+ T cell isolation took place after 10 days of culture. Documented for the person is a PCR-confirmed SARS-CoV-2 infection occurring between March and December 2020. Researchers reported culturing 2 million to 2.5 million PBMC in each well, adding 9 to 10 IU/ml IL-2 and about 9.5 ug/ml peptides. This sample is part of a study of vaccination effects on CD4 cells after COVID-19. Study at large: Each participant was administered two doses of either the BNT162b2 or the mRNA-1273 vaccine. Sample provision by two convalescent patients occurred 16 days and one week before vaccination.

Only in-frame clones appear in the TCRdb table, and some are missing; sequencing was by immunoSEQ multiplex PCR. The sample contains under 20,000 clones, about 70% of which appear only once. V lost 6 bases and J 7 bases, leaving 13 bases between the germline ends. The CDR3 spans 12 residues. Germline CDR1 is MNHEY and CDR2 is SVGAGI. The sequence came from a human donor who had a prior SARS-CoV-2 infection. The sample in question was CD4+ T cells from PBMCs cultured with SARS-CoV-2 spike peptides, obtained before COVID-19 vaccination. This chain joins TRBV6-5 and TRBJ2-7; D perhaps matches TRBD1 (6 bases). This chain's CDR3 is CASSQGRGEQYF. CDR3 DNA sequence: TGTGCCAGCAGCCAGGGGCGAGGGGAGCAGTACTTC.